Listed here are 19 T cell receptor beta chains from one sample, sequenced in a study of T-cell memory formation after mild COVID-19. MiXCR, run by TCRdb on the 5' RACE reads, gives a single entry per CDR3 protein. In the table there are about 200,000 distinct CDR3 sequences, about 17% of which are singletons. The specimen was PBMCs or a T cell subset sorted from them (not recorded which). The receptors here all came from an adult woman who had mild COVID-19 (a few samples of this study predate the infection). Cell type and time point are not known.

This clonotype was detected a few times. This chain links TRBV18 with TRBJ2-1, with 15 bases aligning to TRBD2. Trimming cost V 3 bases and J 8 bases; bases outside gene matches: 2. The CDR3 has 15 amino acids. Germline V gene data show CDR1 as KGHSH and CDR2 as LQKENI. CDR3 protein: CASSPGLAGGHEQFF. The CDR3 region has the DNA TGTGCCAGCTCACCCGGACTAGCGGGAGGGCATGAGCAGTTCTTC.

The CDR3 bases are TGTGCCAGCAGCAAGGGACAGGGTTTCAATCAGCCCCAGCATTTT. Translated, it gives CASSKGQGFNQPQHF. The chain uses TRBV12-3 or TRBV12-4 and TRBJ1-5, with 9 bases matching TRBD1. There are 15 residues in the CDR3. Losses at the gene ends were 6 bases for V and 3 bases for J; bases not matched to a gene: 6.

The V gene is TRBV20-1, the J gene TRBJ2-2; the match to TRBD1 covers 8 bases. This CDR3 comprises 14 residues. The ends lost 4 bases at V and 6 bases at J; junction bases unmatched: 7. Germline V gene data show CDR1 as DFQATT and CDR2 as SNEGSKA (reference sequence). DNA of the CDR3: TGCAGTGCTACGGACAGGGTGATGTCCGGGGAGCTGTTTTTT. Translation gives CSATDRVMSGELFF.

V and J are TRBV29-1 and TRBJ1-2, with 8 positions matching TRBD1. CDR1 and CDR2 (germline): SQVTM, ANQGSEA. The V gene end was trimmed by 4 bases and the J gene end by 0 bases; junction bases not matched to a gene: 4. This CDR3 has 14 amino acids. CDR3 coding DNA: TGCAGCGTTGGTGCAGGGGGCTCTAACTATGGCTACACCTTC. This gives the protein CSVGAGGSNYGYTF.

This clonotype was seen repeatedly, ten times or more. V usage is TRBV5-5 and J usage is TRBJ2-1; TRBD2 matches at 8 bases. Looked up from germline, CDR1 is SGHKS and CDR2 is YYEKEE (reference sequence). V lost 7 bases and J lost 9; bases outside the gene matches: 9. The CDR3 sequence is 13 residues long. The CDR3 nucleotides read TGTGCCAGCGTCCCCCCGGGGGGGCCTGAGCAGTTCTTC. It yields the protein CASVPPGGPEQFF.

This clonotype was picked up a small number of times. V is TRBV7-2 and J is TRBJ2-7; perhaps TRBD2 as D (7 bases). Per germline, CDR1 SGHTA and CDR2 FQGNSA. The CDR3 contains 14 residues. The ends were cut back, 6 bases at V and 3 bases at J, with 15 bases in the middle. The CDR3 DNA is TGTGCCAGCAGTCGCTCGGGGGGCGGCTACGAGCAGTACTTC. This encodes CASSRSGGGYEQYF.

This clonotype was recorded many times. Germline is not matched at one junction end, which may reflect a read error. As DNA, the CDR3 is TGTGCCAGCAGCTTAGGAAATGAGCAGTTCTTC. Its translation is CASSLGNEQFF. The J gene is TRBJ2-1, the V gene TRBV12-3 or TRBV12-4; D is undetermined. The CDR3 is 11 residues long.

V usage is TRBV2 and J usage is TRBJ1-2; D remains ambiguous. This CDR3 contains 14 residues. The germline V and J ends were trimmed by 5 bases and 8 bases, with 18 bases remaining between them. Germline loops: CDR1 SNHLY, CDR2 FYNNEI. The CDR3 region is CASSLWRAQEGYTF. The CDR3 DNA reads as TGTGCCAGCAGTTTATGGCGGGCCCAGGAGGGCTACACCTTC.

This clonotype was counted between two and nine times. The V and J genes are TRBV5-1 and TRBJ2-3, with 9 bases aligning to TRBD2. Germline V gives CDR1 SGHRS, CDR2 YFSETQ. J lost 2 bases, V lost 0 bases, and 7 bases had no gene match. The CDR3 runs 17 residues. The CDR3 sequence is CASSLARASGNTDTQYF. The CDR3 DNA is TGCGCCAGCAGCTTGGCCAGGGCTAGCGGGAACACAGATACGCAGTATTTT.

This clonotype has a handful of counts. As DNA, the CDR3 is TGTGCCAGCAGTCCCTATAGGGGAAGGGAGCAGTACTTC. As protein: CASSPYRGREQYF. The chain has TRBV12-3 or TRBV12-4 and TRBJ2-7; TRBD1 might be the D (5 bases). V lost 5 bases to trimming and J lost 7 bases, with 15 bases between them. The CDR3 length is 13 residues.

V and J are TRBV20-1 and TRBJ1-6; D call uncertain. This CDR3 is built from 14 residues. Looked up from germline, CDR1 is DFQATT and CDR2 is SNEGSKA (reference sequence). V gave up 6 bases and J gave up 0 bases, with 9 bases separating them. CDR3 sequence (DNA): TGCAGTGCCCCAGTGAGCTCCTATAATTCACCCCTCCACTTT. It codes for CSAPVSSYNSPLHF.

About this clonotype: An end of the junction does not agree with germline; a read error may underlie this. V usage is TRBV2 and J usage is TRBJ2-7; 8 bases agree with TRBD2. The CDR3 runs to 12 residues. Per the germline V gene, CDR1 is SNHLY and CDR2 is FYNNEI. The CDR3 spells CASPGLETPGGF. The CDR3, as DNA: TGTGCCAGCCCGGGACTAGAAACACCCGGGGGCTTC.

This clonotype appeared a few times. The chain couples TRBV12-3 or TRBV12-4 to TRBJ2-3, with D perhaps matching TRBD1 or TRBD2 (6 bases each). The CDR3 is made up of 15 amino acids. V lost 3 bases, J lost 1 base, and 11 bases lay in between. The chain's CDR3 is CASSFGGGGTDTQYF. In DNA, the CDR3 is TGTGCCAGCAGTTTCGGGGGCGGGGGCACAGATACGCAGTATTTT.

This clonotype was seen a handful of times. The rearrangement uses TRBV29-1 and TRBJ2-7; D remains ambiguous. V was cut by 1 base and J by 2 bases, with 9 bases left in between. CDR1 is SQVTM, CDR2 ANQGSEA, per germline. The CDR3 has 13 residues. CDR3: CSVEGLLPYEQYF. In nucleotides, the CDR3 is TGCAGCGTTGAAGGACTTCTCCCCTACGAGCAGTACTTC.

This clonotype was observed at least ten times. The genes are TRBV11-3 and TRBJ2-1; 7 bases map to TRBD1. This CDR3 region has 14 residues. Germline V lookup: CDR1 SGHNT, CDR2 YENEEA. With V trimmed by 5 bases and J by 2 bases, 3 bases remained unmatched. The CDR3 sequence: CASSPGQPYNEQFF. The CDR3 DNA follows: TGTGCCAGCAGCCCGGGACAGCCCTACAATGAGCAGTTCTTC.

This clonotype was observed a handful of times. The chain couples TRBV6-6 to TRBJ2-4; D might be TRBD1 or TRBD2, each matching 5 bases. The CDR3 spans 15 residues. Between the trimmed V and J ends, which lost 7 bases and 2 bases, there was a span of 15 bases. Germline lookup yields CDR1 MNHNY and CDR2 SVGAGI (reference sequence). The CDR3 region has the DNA TGTGCCAGCATTCCGATTCGGGGACCCAAAAACATTCAGTACTTC. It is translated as CASIPIRGPKNIQYF.

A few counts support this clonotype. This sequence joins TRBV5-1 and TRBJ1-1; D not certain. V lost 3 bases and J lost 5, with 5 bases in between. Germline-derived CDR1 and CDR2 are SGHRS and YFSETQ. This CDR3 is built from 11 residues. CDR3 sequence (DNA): TGCGCCAGCAGCTCTTCGACTGAAGCTTTCTTT. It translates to CASSSSTEAFF.

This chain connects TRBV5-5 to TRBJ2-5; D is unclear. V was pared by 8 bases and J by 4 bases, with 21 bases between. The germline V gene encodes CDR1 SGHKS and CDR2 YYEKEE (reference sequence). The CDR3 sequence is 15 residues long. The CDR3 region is CASELRMLARETQYF. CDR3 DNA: TGTGCCAGTGAACTCCGAATGCTGGCACGAGAGACCCAGTACTTC.

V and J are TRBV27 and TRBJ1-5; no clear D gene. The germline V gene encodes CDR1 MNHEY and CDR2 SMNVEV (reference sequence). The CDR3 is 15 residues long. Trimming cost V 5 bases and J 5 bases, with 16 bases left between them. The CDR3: CASSAAGQADQPQHF. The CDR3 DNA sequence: TGTGCCAGCAGTGCGGCCGGGCAAGCGGATCAGCCCCAGCATTTT.